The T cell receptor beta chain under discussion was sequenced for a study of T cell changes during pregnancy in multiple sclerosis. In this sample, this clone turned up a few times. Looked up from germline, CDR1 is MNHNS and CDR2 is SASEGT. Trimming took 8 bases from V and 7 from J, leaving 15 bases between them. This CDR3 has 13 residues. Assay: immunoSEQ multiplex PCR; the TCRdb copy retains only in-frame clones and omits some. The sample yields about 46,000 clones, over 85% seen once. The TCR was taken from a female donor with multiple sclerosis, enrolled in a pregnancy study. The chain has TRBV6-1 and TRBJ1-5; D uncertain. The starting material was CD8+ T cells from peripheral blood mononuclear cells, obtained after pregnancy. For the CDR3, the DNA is TGTGCCAGCGCAGACTTGGAGCACCAGCCCCAGCATTTT. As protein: CASADLEHQPQHF.